This T cell receptor beta chain was recovered during a study of blood T cell repertoires in COVID-19. Study context: COVID-19 samples, acute and convalescent, were from the United States, Italy and Spain.

In the original workflow: It was from reference gene primer amplification that nucleated cell counts were estimated. Profiled with immunoSEQ multiplex PCR; TCRdb holds only in-frame clones, not every one. The V and J calls and clone size come from that table; D and trimming were worked out from the DNA. The sample lists approximately 260,000 clones; 75% to 90% were seen once. The CDR3 runs to 13 residues. The J segment lost 4 bases and the V segment lost 11 bases, leaving 10 bases of the junction unmatched. Recruitment covered 20 to 25 US areas and drew participants whose ages spanned about 18 to 100 years. Cohorts were based on clinical histories the participants reported.

This sequence was found in a woman under 40 with acute COVID-19. The V call is TRBV23-1, the J call TRBJ1-2, with 7 positions matching TRBD1. TRBV23-1 qualifies as an ORF whose function is uncertain. Source material: PBMCs or T cells enriched from blood (not recorded which). Here the CDR3 DNA reads TGCGCCCCCCAGGGGGAGAGAAGCTATGGCTACACCTTC. Encoded protein: CAPQGERSYGYTF.